This TCR beta chain derives from a study of T cell responses to AZD1222 COVID-19 vaccine. Study-wide points: Just 5 or 6 AZD1222 recipients tested seropositive at baseline. Two AZD1222 administrations were followed by greater Spike-specific TCR breadth and depth.

Note on this clone: Its antigen is currently unknown.

This CDR3 spans 15 amino acids. Repertoires were generated with immunoSEQ multiplex PCR, while TCRdb's copy carries only in-frame clones and drops some. The data show 90,000 to 130,000 clones, with 85% to 90% seen just once and 3% to 3.5% held by the top ten. The sequencing here drew on peripheral blood, taken on day 0 of AZD1222 vaccination. The chain combines TRBV21-1 with TRBJ2-1; the table's D call of TRBD2 was not tested on the DNA. TRBV21-1 has pseudogene status. The sequence came from an adult in good health. The chain's CDR3 is CASSTTSGVDNEQFF. Written as DNA, the CDR3 is TGTGCCAGCAGCACAACAAGCGGGGTTGACAATGAGCAGTTCTTC.